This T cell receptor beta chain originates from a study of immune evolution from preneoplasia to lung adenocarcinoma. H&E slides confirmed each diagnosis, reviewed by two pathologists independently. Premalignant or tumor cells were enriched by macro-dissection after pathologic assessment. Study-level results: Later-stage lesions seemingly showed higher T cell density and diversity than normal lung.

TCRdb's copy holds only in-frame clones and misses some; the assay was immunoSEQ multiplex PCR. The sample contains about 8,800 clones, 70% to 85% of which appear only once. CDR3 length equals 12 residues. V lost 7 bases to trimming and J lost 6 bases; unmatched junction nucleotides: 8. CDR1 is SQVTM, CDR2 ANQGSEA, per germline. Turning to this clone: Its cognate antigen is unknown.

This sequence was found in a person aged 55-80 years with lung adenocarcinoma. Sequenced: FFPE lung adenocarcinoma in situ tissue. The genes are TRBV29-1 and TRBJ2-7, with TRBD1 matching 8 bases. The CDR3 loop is CSGGQDRAEQYF. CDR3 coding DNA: TGCAGCGGGGGACAGGATAGGGCCGAGCAGTACTTC.